The present entry profiles one T cell receptor (beta chain) with its context. This record belongs to a study of blood T cell repertoires in COVID-19. Study as a whole: PBMCs, B-cell-depleted T cells, or T cells provided the cDNA or gDNA that made up the material.

The repertoire was sequenced with immunoSEQ multiplex PCR; TCRdb's copy has only in-frame clones and lacks some. Of 300,000 to 400,000 clones listed, 88% were seen once; the top ten hold around 0.95%. The clonotype comes from a woman aged 25 to 39 with acute COVID-19. Sequenced: PBMCs or T cells enriched from blood (not recorded which).

This CDR3 is CAWTVTGYNYGYTF. The CDR3 DNA sequence: TGTGCCTGGACCGTAACAGGGTATAACTATGGCTACACCTTC. The V and J genes are TRBV30 and TRBJ1-2; D possibly corresponds to TRBD1 (6 bases). The CDR3 is 14 residues long. Per germline, CDR1 GTSNPN and CDR2 SVGIG (reference sequence). V lost 4 bases and J lost 1, with 13 bases in between.